A single sample is the source of the 17 T cell receptor beta chains below, sequenced in a study of T cell repertoires in cytomegalovirus infection. MiXCR was run by TCRdb on the reads, yielding one entry per CDR3 protein. This table holds tens of thousands of distinct CDR3 sequences, 20% to 25% found once. These receptors have no identified antigens. The source material was PBMCs, sequenced either directly or after in vitro stimulation (not recorded which). These receptors came from a human donor in good health (CMV status not recorded). Some clones in this sample may be carry-over from other donors' samples.

The sample holds a few counts of this clonotype. This chain uses TRBV11-2 with TRBJ1-1; TRBD1 is a possible D gene (6 bases). V dropped 1 base and J dropped 5 bases, with 14 bases sitting between them. CDR1 SGHAT and CDR2 FQNNGV come from the germline V gene. The CDR3 has 15 amino acids. The CDR3 sequence: CASSLGWGGMTEAFF. CDR3 bases: TGTGCCAGCAGCTTAGGGTGGGGGGGCATGACTGAAGCTTTCTTT.

V gene TRBV28 combines with J gene TRBJ2-6; tentatively, D is TRBD2 (6 bases). CDR1 is MDHEN, CDR2 SYDVKM, per germline. This CDR3 region has 14 residues. Here the CDR3 reads CVVAGSSGANVLTF. The DNA of the CDR3 is TGTGTCGTCGCGGGGAGCTCTGGGGCCAACGTCCTGACTTTC.

This clonotype was observed at least ten times. V is TRBV6-1 and J is TRBJ2-1, with D hard to call. The ends were cut back, 2 bases at V and 7 bases at J, with 6 bases in the middle. CDR1 and CDR2 from the germline V gene are MNHNS and SASEGT. The CDR3 is 12 residues long. The CDR3 nucleotides read TGTGCCAGCAGTGAAATTAGGAATGAGCAGTTCTTC. This sequence encodes CASSEIRNEQFF.

This clonotype was seen a handful of times. The chain joins TRBV5-1 to TRBJ1-2, with 8 bases that match TRBD1. The CDR3 runs to 16 residues. The V gene end was trimmed by 1 base and the J gene end by 3 bases; junction bases not matched to a gene: 8. The germline V gene has CDR1 SGHRS and CDR2 YFSETQ. The chain's CDR3 is CASSLSVGQGDYGYTF. CDR3 coding DNA: TGCGCCAGCAGCTTGAGTGTTGGACAGGGAGACTATGGCTACACCTTC.

Many counts were recorded for this clonotype. The rearrangement uses TRBV12-3 or TRBV12-4 and TRBJ1-2; D call uncertain. The CDR3 has 12 amino acids. Trimming removed 6 bases from V and 0 bases from J, with 5 bases in between. Here the CDR3 DNA reads TGTGCCAGCAGCCTTGCTAACTATGGCTACACCTTC. Amino acids: CASSLANYGYTF.

The CDR3 bases are TGTGCCAGCAGCGTAGCGGGAGACACAGATACGCAGTATTTT. Translated: CASSVAGDTDTQYF. This chain connects TRBV6-2 or TRBV6-3 to TRBJ2-3, with 9 bases that match TRBD2. Germline V gene data show CDR1 as MNHEY and CDR2 as SVGEGT. This CDR3 is built from 14 residues. Trimming at V came to 6 bases and at J to 2 bases, leaving 3 bases not matched to a gene.

In this sample, this clonotype turned up a few times. This chain links TRBV7-2 with TRBJ2-7, with D hard to call. CDR3 size: 12 residues. The germline gives CDR1 SGHTA, CDR2 FQGNSA. The V end was cut by 5 bases, the J end by 7 bases, with 12 bases between. The CDR3 sequence is CASSRPLQEQYF. As DNA, the CDR3 is TGTGCCAGCAGCCGTCCTCTGCAAGAGCAGTACTTC.

This clonotype came up many times. The chain is built from TRBV7-2 and TRBJ2-2; no firm D call. Trimming took 0 bases from V and 5 from J, leaving 4 bases between them. Germline V gene data show CDR1 as SGHTA and CDR2 as FQGNSA. This CDR3 comprises 13 residues. The CDR3, as DNA: TGTGCCAGCAGCTTAGCCGGGACCGGGGAGCTGTTTTTT. It is translated as CASSLAGTGELFF. The variable domain in full, with the rest retrieved from reference TRBV7-2 and TRBJ2-2, is GAGVSQSPSNKVTEKGKDVELRCDPISGHTALYWYRQSLGQGLEFLIYFQGNSAPDKSGLPSDRFSAERTGGSVSTLTIQRTQQEDSAVYLCASSLAGTGELFFGEGSRLTVL.

The rearrangement links TRBV12-3 or TRBV12-4 to TRBJ2-1; 10 bases line up with TRBD2. Trimming removed 2 bases from V and 7 bases from J; junction bases left unmatched: 2. The CDR3 totals 14 residues. The CDR3, as DNA: TGTGCCAGCAGTTTACTAGCGGGAGAAAATGAGCAGTTCTTC. Its protein is CASSLLAGENEQFF.

This clonotype was seen only a few times. The chain has TRBV4-1 and TRBJ2-7; 8 bases are shared with TRBD2. Germline V gene sequence: CDR1 MGHRA, CDR2 YSYEKL. V shed 1 base, J shed 4 bases, and the junction held 6 bases outside the gene matches. This CDR3 is 15 amino acids long. In DNA, the CDR3 is TGCGCCAGCAGCCAAGGGGGTAGCGGGATGTACGAGCAGTACTTC. It yields the protein CASSQGGSGMYEQYF.

This clonotype was found many times. CDR3 nucleotide sequence: TGTGCCAGCAGCTTAGAGTGGGAGGGCACAGATACGCAGTATTTT. This encodes CASSLEWEGTDTQYF. This sequence joins TRBV7-2 and TRBJ2-3, with D perhaps TRBD2 (6 bases). Germline V gives CDR1 SGHTA, CDR2 FQGNSA. Trimming left V 1 base short and J 1 base short, with 9 bases between. The CDR3 length is 15 residues.

This clonotype was counted ten times or more. The rearrangement joins TRBV24-1 to TRBJ2-1; unclear D gene. The V end was cut by 0 bases, the J end by 4 bases, with 9 bases between. Germline V gene sequence: CDR1 KGHDR, CDR2 SFDVKD. CDR3 length: 15 amino acids. The CDR3 nucleotides are TGTGCCACCAGTGATTTGAAGGTTAGTTACAATGAGCAGTTCTTC. Translating it yields CATSDLKVSYNEQFF.

The CDR3 protein is CASSWQFSYEQYF. CDR3 nucleotides: TGTGCCAGCAGCTGGCAGTTCTCCTACGAGCAGTACTTC. This sequence joins TRBV7-6 and TRBJ2-7; D gene ambiguous. Looked up from germline, CDR1 is SGHVS and CDR2 is FNYEAQ. The CDR3 is made up of 13 amino acids. V was pared by 4 bases and J by 0 bases, with 7 bases between.

This clonotype turned up a few times. The rearrangement links TRBV6-1 to TRBJ1-4; the D gene is possibly TRBD1 (6 bases). The CDR3 extends over 15 amino acids. In germline, CDR1 is MNHNS, CDR2 SASEGT. V gave up 4 bases and J gave up 2 bases, with 11 bases separating them. Here the CDR3 reads CASSAGTHTNEKLFF. The DNA for the CDR3 is TGTGCCAGCAGTGCCGGGACACACACTAATGAAAAACTGTTTTTT.

V usage is TRBV7-9 and J usage is TRBJ2-4, with D tentatively TRBD1 or TRBD2 (6 bases each). The V gene's germline CDR1 is SEHNR and CDR2 FQNEAQ (reference sequence). V lost 4 bases and J lost 2, with 12 bases in between. The CDR3 runs to 15 residues. The CDR3 region has the DNA TGTGCCAGCAGCTCGGGGGCGGAATCCAAAAACATTCAGTACTTC. As protein: CASSSGAESKNIQYF.

This clonotype was seen a handful of times. The CDR3 reads CASSPLTGPNTEAFF. The CDR3 coding sequence is TGCGCCAGCAGCCCCCTGACAGGACCGAACACTGAAGCTTTCTTT. The chain has TRBV5-1 and TRBJ1-1; the D gene is possibly TRBD1 (6 bases). V lost 4 bases and J 1 base, leaving 14 bases between the germline ends. This CDR3 spans 15 amino acids. Germline-derived CDR1 and CDR2 are SGHRS and YFSETQ.

This chain joins TRBV7-2 and TRBJ2-5, with D uncertain. The CDR3 contains 12 residues. Trimming cost V 5 bases and J 3 bases, with 7 bases left between them. Germline CDR1 and CDR2: SGHTA and FQGNSA. CDR3 sequence: CASSRKEETQYF. CDR3 bases: TGTGCCAGCAGCCGGAAAGAAGAGACCCAGTACTTC.